There are a few counts of the clone carrying this TCR beta chain. Its target is not known. This specimen comes from a study of cytomegalovirus exposure and HLA in healthy donors. Study-wide points: According to an earlier analysis, most TCR beta V segments yielded productive rearrangements about 87% or about 30% of the time.

CDR3 length equals 14 residues. Trimming took 2 bases from V and 9 from J; bases not matched to a gene: 5. Germline V lookup: CDR1 SGHRS, CDR2 YFSETQ. PCR used 60 Vbeta primers and 13 Jbeta primers. Clones were sequenced by immunoSEQ multiplex PCR, and TCRdb holds only the in-frame ones, with some missing. Counted here are roughly 170,000 clones, roughly 70% occurring once; the ten biggest clones make up about 1.6%. This receptor was obtained from a girl between 10 and 17 years old in good health and CMV-seronegative. The material sequenced was PBMCs. This sequence joins TRBV5-1 and TRBJ1-6; 7 bases are a match to TRBD1. CDR3 coding DNA: TGCGCCAGCAGCTTACAGGGGATGAGTTCACCCCTCCACTTT. Its translation: CASSLQGMSSPLHF.